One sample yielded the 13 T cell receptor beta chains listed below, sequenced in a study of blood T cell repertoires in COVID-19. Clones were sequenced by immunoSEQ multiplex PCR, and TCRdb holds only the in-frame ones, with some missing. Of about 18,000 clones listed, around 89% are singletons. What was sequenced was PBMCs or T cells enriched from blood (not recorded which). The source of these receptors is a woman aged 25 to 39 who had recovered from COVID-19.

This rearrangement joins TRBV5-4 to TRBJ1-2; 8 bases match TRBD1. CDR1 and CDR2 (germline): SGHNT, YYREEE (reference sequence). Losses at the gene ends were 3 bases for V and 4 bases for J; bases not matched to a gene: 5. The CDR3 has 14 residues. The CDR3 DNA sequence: TGTGCCAGCAGCTCTCCGGGACAGGCCTATGGCTACACCTTC. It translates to CASSSPGQAYGYTF.

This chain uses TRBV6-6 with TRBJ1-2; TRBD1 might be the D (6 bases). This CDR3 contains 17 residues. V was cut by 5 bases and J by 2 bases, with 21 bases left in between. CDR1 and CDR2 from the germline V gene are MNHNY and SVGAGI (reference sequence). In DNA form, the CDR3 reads TGTGCCAGCAGTCTTCTACAGGGTATAGATCCGAACTATGGCTACACCTTC. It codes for CASSLLQGIDPNYGYTF.

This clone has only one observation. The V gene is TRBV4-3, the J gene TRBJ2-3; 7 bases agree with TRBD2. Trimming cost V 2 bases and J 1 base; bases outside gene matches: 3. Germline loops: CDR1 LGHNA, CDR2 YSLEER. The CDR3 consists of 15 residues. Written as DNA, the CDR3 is TGCGCCAGCAGCCAACTTCGGGGGGGCACAGATACGCAGTATTTT. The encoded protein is CASSQLRGGTDTQYF.

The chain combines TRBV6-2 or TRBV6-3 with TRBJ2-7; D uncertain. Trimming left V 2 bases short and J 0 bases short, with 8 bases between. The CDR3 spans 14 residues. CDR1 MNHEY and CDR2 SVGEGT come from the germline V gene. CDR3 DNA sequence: TGTGCCAGCAGTTACGAGGTGAGCTCCTACGAGCAGTACTTC. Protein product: CASSYEVSSYEQYF.

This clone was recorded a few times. The CDR3 DNA reads TGTGCCAGCAGCCAAGACCCGAGAGGGAACTATGGCTACACCTTC. It specifies CASSQDPRGNYGYTF. The genes are TRBV3-1 (or the pseudogene TRBV3-2) and TRBJ1-2, with D hard to call. In germline, CDR1 is LGHDT, CDR2 YNNKEL (reference sequence). The V end was cut by 0 bases, the J end by 2 bases, with 10 bases between. The CDR3 spans 15 residues.

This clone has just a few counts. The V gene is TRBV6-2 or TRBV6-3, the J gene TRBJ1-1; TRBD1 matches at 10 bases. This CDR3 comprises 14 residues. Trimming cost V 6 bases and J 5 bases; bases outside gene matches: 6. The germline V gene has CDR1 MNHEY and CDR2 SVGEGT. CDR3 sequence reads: CASSPDRGLTEAFF. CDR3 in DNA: TGTGCCAGCAGCCCGGACAGGGGGTTGACTGAAGCTTTCTTT.

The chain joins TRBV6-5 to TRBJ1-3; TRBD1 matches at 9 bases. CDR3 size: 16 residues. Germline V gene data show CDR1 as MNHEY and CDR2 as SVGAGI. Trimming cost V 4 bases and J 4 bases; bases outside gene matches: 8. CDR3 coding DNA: TGTGCCAGCAGTTCGCCGCGGGACAGGGAAGGAAACACCATATATTTT. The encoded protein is CASSSPRDREGNTIYF.

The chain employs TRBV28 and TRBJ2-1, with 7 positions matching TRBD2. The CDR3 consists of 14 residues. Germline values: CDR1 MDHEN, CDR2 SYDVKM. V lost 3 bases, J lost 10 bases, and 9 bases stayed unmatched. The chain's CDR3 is CASSLWGGSGEQFF. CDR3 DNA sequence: TGTGCCAGCAGTTTGTGGGGAGGGTCCGGGGAGCAGTTCTTC.

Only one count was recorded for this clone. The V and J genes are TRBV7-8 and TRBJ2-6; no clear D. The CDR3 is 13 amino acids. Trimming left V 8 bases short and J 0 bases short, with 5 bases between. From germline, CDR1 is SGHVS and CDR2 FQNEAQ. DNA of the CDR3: TGTGCCAGCCCCAACTCTGGGGCCAACGTCCTGACTTTC. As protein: CASPNSGANVLTF.

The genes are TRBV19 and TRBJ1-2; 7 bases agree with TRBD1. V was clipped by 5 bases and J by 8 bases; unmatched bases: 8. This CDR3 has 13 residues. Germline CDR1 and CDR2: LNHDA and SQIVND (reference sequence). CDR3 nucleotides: TGTGCCAGTAGTCCCGACAGGGCTGGCGGCTACACCTTC. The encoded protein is CASSPDRAGGYTF.

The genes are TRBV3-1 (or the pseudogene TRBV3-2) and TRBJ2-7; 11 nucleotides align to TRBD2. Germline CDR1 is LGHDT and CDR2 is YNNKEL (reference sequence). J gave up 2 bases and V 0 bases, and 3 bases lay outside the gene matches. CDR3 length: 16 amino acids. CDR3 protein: CASSQEGLADPYEQYF. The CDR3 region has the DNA TGTGCCAGCAGCCAAGAGGGACTAGCGGACCCCTACGAGCAGTACTTC.

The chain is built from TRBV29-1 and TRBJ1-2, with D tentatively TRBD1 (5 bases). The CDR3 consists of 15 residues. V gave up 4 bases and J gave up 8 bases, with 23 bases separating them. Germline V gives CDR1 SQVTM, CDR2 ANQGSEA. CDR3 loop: CSVVTGDGYAGGYTF. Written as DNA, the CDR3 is TGCAGCGTTGTAACGGGGGACGGCTATGCTGGGGGCTACACCTTC.

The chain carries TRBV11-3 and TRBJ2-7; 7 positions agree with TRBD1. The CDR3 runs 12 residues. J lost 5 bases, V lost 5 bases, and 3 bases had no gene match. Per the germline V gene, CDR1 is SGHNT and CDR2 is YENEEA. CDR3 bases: TGTGCCAGCAGCATTCAGGGGGACGAGCAGTACTTC. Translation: CASSIQGDEQYF.